The 23 T cell receptor beta chains listed next were all sequenced from one sample in a study of T cell responses to AZD1222 COVID-19 vaccine. The repertoire was sequenced with immunoSEQ multiplex PCR; TCRdb's copy has only in-frame clones and lacks some. The repertoire holds tens of thousands of clones, with 80% to 90% as singletons. Source: peripheral blood, taken on day 0 of AZD1222 vaccination. These receptors originate from an adult in good health.

This clone was observed once. The gene calls are TRBV30 and TRBJ2-3, with 7 bases matching TRBD2. The CDR3 contains 13 residues. The J segment lost 3 bases and the V segment lost 3 bases, leaving 3 bases of the junction unmatched. Germline CDR1 is GTSNPN and CDR2 is SVGIG (reference sequence). The CDR3 region is CAWRVAGTDTQYF. CDR3 sequence (DNA): TGTGCCTGGAGGGTAGCGGGTACAGATACGCAGTATTTT.

This chain joins TRBV30 and TRBJ2-5, with 9 bases aligning to TRBD1. Germline loops: CDR1 GTSNPN, CDR2 SVGIG (reference sequence). This CDR3 comprises 15 residues. As DNA, the CDR3 is TGTGCTTGGGCCACCGGGACAGGGCCGTTGGAGACCCAGTACTTC. This translates into CAWATGTGPLETQYF.

This chain joins TRBV6-5 and TRBJ2-7; no reliable D call. V was shortened by 6 bases and J by 3 bases, with 6 bases between the two germline ends. The CDR3 length is 11 residues. From germline, CDR1 is MNHEY and CDR2 SVGAGI. Here the CDR3 reads CASSLNYEQYF. The DNA for the CDR3 is TGTGCCAGCAGCCTTAACTACGAGCAGTACTTC.

V usage is TRBV28 and J usage is TRBJ2-2; 9 positions match TRBD1. The V segment lost 6 bases and the J segment 3 bases; nucleotides outside the gene matches: 5. CDR1 MDHEN and CDR2 SYDVKM come from the germline V gene. This CDR3 has 15 residues. This CDR3 reads CASRGTGWDTGELFF. The CDR3 nucleotides are TGTGCCAGCAGGGGGACAGGGTGGGACACCGGGGAGCTGTTTTTT.

The chain links TRBV5-1 to TRBJ2-1, with D tentatively TRBD1 (7 bases). This CDR3 contains 15 residues. V lost 7 bases to trimming and J lost 8 bases, with 22 bases between them. Germline lookup yields CDR1 SGHRS and CDR2 YFSETQ. CDR3 region: CASGFSGGGGDEQFF. The CDR3 DNA reads as TGCGCCAGCGGATTTTCGGGCGGAGGGGGCGATGAGCAGTTCTTC.

The chain employs TRBV7-9 and TRBJ2-7; TRBD2 aligns across 13 bases. Trimming cost V 5 bases and J 6 bases; bases outside gene matches: 10. The germline gives CDR1 SEHNR, CDR2 FQNEAQ (reference sequence). CDR3 length equals 16 residues. CDR3 bases: TGTGCCAGCAGCCCCGCAGGACTAGCGGGAGCTTTCGAGCAGTACTTC. It yields the protein CASSPAGLAGAFEQYF.

In this sample, this clone turned up once. The J gene is TRBJ2-1, the V gene TRBV24-1, with a tentative D call TRBD2 (6 bases). This CDR3 has 15 residues. V shed 2 bases and J shed 7 bases, with 14 bases lying between them. Germline V gives CDR1 KGHDR, CDR2 SFDVKD. CDR3 nucleotides: TGTGCCACCAGTGATTACGCGGGAAAAAATAATGAGCAGTTCTTC. Its translation: CATSDYAGKNNEQFF.

The chain couples TRBV19 to TRBJ2-5, with TRBD1 as a possible D gene (6 bases). The V end was cut by 1 base, the J end by 5 bases, with 14 bases between. Germline V gene lookup returns CDR1 LNHDA and CDR2 SQIVND (reference sequence). CDR3 length: 15 amino acids. CDR3 in amino acids: CASSIGAGDVETQYF. Here the CDR3 DNA reads TGTGCCAGTAGTATAGGGGCAGGGGATGTGGAGACCCAGTACTTC.

The chain has TRBV5-5 and TRBJ1-1, with TRBD1 matching over 7 bases. CDR3 length: 15 residues. Germline V gene lookup returns CDR1 SGHKS and CDR2 YYEKEE (reference sequence). The junction had 9 bases not matched to a gene; V was cut back by 5 bases and J by 2 bases. DNA of the CDR3: TGTGCCAGCAGATTGACAGGGAGAAAAAACACTGAAGCTTTCTTT. As protein: CASRLTGRKNTEAFF.

This chain joins TRBV9 and TRBJ2-3; D ambiguous. The CDR3 has 15 residues. Trimming removed 0 bases from V and 0 bases from J, with 8 bases in between. The V gene's germline CDR1 is SGDLS and CDR2 YYNGEE. CDR3 region: CASSVVGKSTDTQYF. DNA for the CDR3: TGTGCCAGCAGCGTAGTGGGGAAAAGCACAGATACGCAGTATTTT.

This chain uses TRBV5-4 with TRBJ2-5, with 7 nucleotides matching TRBD1. Unmatched junction bases numbered 1, after V lost 5 bases and J lost 0 bases. The length of the CDR3 is 13 residues. Per germline, CDR1 SGHNT and CDR2 YYREEE (reference sequence). The chain's CDR3 is CASRGQYQETQYF. The CDR3 nucleotides read TGTGCCAGCAGGGGACAGTACCAAGAGACCCAGTACTTC.

V and J are TRBV7-9 and TRBJ2-2; D may be TRBD1 (5 bases). The germline V and J ends were trimmed by 3 bases and 0 bases, with 11 bases remaining between them. The length of the CDR3 is 16 residues. Germline V gene sequence: CDR1 SEHNR, CDR2 FQNEAQ (reference sequence). As DNA, the CDR3 is TGTGCCAGCAGCTTGAAGACAGTCCCGAACACCGGGGAGCTGTTTTTT. Translation: CASSLKTVPNTGELFF. The full variable domain, its missing parts supplied by reference TRBV7-9 and TRBJ2-2, is DTGVSQNPRHKITKRGQNVTFRCDPISEHNRLYWYRQTLGQGPEFLTYFQNEAQLEKSRLLSDRFSAERPKGSFSTLEIQRTEQGDSAMYLCASSLKTVPNTGELFFGEGSRLTVL.

The rearrangement joins TRBV7-9 to TRBJ2-7; TRBD1 might be the D (5 bases). V was cut by 5 bases and J by 2 bases, with 10 bases left in between. The CDR3 consists of 13 residues. Looked up from germline, CDR1 is SEHNR and CDR2 is FQNEAQ (reference sequence). CDR3 sequence (DNA): TGTGCCAGCAGCCCAAGGGGAACCTACGAGCAGTACTTC. This gives the protein CASSPRGTYEQYF. The full variable domain, with the rest looked up from reference TRBV7-9 and TRBJ2-7, is DTGVSQNPRHKITKRGQNVTFRCDPISEHNRLYWYRQTLGQGPEFLTYFQNEAQLEKSRLLSDRFSAERPKGSFSTLEIQRTEQGDSAMYLCASSPRGTYEQYFGPGTRLTVT.

The J gene is TRBJ2-3, the V gene TRBV18, with 10 bases identical to TRBD1. V was pared by 3 bases and J by 1 base, with 4 bases of the junction left unmatched. This CDR3 contains 16 residues. Germline CDR1 is KGHSH and CDR2 is LQKENI. The chain's CDR3 is CASSPAGTGGTDTQYF. Written as DNA, the CDR3 is TGTGCCAGCTCACCTGCCGGGACAGGGGGCACAGATACGCAGTATTTT.

The chain employs TRBV28 and TRBJ1-6; 7 nucleotides match TRBD1. CDR1 MDHEN and CDR2 SYDVKM come from the germline V gene. CDR3 length: 14 amino acids. Germline trimming cut 4 bases from V and 7 bases from J; bases unmatched to any gene: 4. The CDR3 DNA reads TGTGCCAGCAGTTCGGACAGGACGAATTCACCCCTCCACTTT. Amino acid sequence: CASSSDRTNSPLHF.

V usage is TRBV24-1 and J usage is TRBJ2-3; no firm D call. The length of the CDR3 is 15 residues. Per germline, CDR1 KGHDR and CDR2 SFDVKD. Trimming removed 7 bases from V and 1 base from J, with 14 bases in between. The CDR3: CATSTYGSRTDTQYF. The DNA for the CDR3 is TGTGCCACCAGCACCTACGGAAGCCGCACAGATACGCAGTATTTT.

In its sample, this clone was seen once. The junction and the germline gene differ at one end; a read error may be behind it. The genes are TRBV20-1 and TRBJ2-2, with 10 positions matching TRBD2. This CDR3 has 16 amino acids. Germline CDR1 reads DFQATT; CDR2 reads SNEGSKA (reference sequence). In DNA, the CDR3 is TGCAGCGCTAGTGGCCTAGCGGGGGCGAACACCGGGGAGCTGTTTTTT. Residues: CSASGLAGANTGELFF.

The rearrangement links TRBV19 to TRBJ2-7; possibly TRBD1 for D (5 bases). Germline V lookup: CDR1 LNHDA, CDR2 SQIVND (reference sequence). Trimming removed 1 base at V and 0 bases at J, with 7 bases between. The CDR3 length is 14 residues. The CDR3 sequence: CASSIGRASYEQYF. The CDR3 DNA follows: TGTGCCAGTAGTATAGGCAGGGCCTCCTACGAGCAGTACTTC. Based on the CDR3 plus reference TRBV19 and TRBJ2-7, the full variable domain is DGGITQSPKYLFRKEGQNVTLSCEQNLNHDAMYWYRQDPGQGLRLIYYSQIVNDFQKGDIAEGYSVSREKKESFPLTVTSAQKNPTAFYLCASSIGRASYEQYFGPGTRLTVT.

The chain combines TRBV11-2 with TRBJ2-4, with D hard to call. This CDR3 contains 17 residues. Germline-derived CDR1 and CDR2 are SGHAT and FQNNGV. Trimming left V 1 base short and J 1 base short, with 14 bases between. CDR3 coding DNA: TGTGCCAGCAGCTTAGTGTTGGAGATGGGGGCCAAAAACATTCAGTACTTC. Translated, it gives CASSLVLEMGAKNIQYF. Combining the CDR3 with reference TRBV11-2 and TRBJ2-4 gives the whole variable domain EAGVAQSPRYKIIEKRQSVAFWCNPISGHATLYWYQQILGQGPKLLIQFQNNGVVDDSQLPKDRFSAERLKGVDSTLKIQPAKLEDSAVYLCASSLVLEMGAKNIQYFGAGTRLSVL.

This chain joins TRBV5-4 and TRBJ2-3; the D gene is possibly TRBD1 (5 bases). There are 17 residues in the CDR3. Trimming removed 2 bases from V and 2 bases from J, with 18 bases in between. Germline loops: CDR1 SGHNT, CDR2 YYREEE (reference sequence). CDR3 in amino acids: CASSLQVIYMDTDTQYF. Written as DNA, the CDR3 is TGTGCCAGCAGCTTACAGGTGATCTACATGGACACAGATACGCAGTATTTT.

The rearrangement joins TRBV6-1 to TRBJ2-1, with D perhaps matching TRBD1 or TRBD2 (5 bases each). The germline V gene has CDR1 MNHNS and CDR2 SASEGT. There are 15 residues in the CDR3. Trimming took 0 bases from V and 9 from J, leaving 15 bases between them. This chain's CDR3 is CASSEAHRIGGEQFF. In DNA form, the CDR3 reads TGTGCCAGCAGTGAAGCGCATAGGATTGGGGGTGAGCAGTTCTTC.

This clone occurred once. The V call is TRBV7-9, the J call TRBJ1-2, with D possibly TRBD1 on 6 matching bases. CDR3 length equals 14 residues. Germline-derived CDR1 and CDR2 are SEHNR and FQNEAQ (reference sequence). The V gene lost 4 bases and the J gene lost 8 bases, with 17 bases spanning the gap. The CDR3 bases are TGTGCCAGCAGCTCCGGAGACGGGACAAGCGGCTACACCTTC. Translated, it gives CASSSGDGTSGYTF.

The chain has TRBV5-1 and TRBJ2-5, with 7 bases that match TRBD2. This CDR3 contains 14 residues. Germline CDR1 is SGHRS and CDR2 is YFSETQ. Unmatched junction bases numbered 6, after V lost 2 bases and J lost 5 bases. This CDR3 is CASSFQGGRETQYF. The CDR3 coding sequence is TGCGCCAGCAGCTTCCAGGGAGGGCGGGAGACCCAGTACTTC. Complete variable domain (other parts from reference TRBV5-1 and TRBJ2-5): KAGVTQTPRYLIKTRGQQVTLSCSPISGHRSVSWYQQTPGQGLQFLFEYFSETQRNKGNFPGRFSGRQFSNSRSEMNVSTLELGDSALYLCASSFQGGRETQYFGPGTRLLVL.